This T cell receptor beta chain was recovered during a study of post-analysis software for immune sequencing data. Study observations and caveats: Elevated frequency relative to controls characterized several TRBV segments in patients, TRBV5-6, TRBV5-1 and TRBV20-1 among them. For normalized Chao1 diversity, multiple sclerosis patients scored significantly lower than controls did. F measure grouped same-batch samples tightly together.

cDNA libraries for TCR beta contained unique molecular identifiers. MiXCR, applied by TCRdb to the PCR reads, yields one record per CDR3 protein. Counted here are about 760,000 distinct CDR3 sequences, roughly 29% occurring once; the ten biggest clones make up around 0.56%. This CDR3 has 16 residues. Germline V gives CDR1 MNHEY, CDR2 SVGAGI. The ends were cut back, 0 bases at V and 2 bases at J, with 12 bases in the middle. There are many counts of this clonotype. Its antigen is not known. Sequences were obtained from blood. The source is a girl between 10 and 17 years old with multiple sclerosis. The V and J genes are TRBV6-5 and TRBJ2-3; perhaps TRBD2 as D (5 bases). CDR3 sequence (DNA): TGTGCCAGCAGTTACTCGTTAGCGACACACACAGATACGCAGTATTTT. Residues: CASSYSLATHTDTQYF.